What follows are 22 T cell receptor beta chains derived from one specimen sequenced in a study of blood T cell repertoires in COVID-19. TCRdb's copy holds only in-frame clones and misses some; the assay was immunoSEQ multiplex PCR. This sample has a few hundred thousand clones, with approximately 86% found just once. Sequences were obtained from PBMCs or T cells enriched from blood (not recorded which). The receptor source for this set is a woman between 35 and 50 years old with acute COVID-19.

This clone was recorded a few times. The V and J genes are TRBV19 and TRBJ2-1, with TRBD1 as a possible D gene (5 bases). From germline, CDR1 is LNHDA and CDR2 SQIVND (reference sequence). The V gene lost 7 bases and the J gene lost 2 bases, with 12 bases spanning the gap. CDR3 length: 14 residues. Here the CDR3 reads CASTGSPTYNEQFF. CDR3 nucleotides: TGTGCCAGTACAGGGTCCCCAACCTACAATGAGCAGTTCTTC.

This clone was seen just once. J is TRBJ1-5 and V is TRBV5-7, with 8 bases aligning to TRBD1. TRBV5-7 is an ORF; its function is uncertain. The junction had 10 bases not matched to a gene; V was cut back by 7 bases and J by 4 bases. CDR3 size: 15 residues. The CDR3 is CASGGTGRGNQPQHF. DNA of the CDR3: TGTGCCAGCGGGGGGACAGGCCGGGGAAATCAGCCCCAGCATTTT.

The chain employs TRBV11-2 and TRBJ2-3; TRBD2 matches at 10 bases. Germline V gene lookup returns CDR1 SGHAT and CDR2 FQNNGV. CDR3 length: 16 residues. The V and J ends lost 5 bases and 5 bases, in that order; junction bases with no gene match: 10. The CDR3 is CASSQIIAGGRDTQYF. CDR3 DNA sequence: TGTGCCAGCAGCCAAATAATAGCGGGAGGTAGAGATACGCAGTATTTT.

This clone was observed a few times. This chain uses TRBV4-1 with TRBJ1-2, with TRBD1 matching 9 bases. Trimming at V came to 3 bases and at J to 3 bases, leaving 14 bases not matched to a gene. The CDR3 runs to 18 residues. CDR1 and CDR2 from the germline V gene are MGHRA and YSYEKL. The CDR3 protein is CASSHPPGQGARDYGYTF. The CDR3 DNA follows: TGCGCCAGCAGCCACCCCCCGGGACAGGGTGCCCGGGACTATGGCTACACCTTC.

The DNA of the CDR3 is TGTGCCAGCAGCTTAGCGCGTGTCGGGGGTCTCTACGAGCAGTACTTC. Its translation is CASSLARVGGLYEQYF. The chain links TRBV7-2 to TRBJ2-7; maybe TRBD2 (6 bases). V was cut by 0 bases and J by 3 bases, with 15 bases left in between. The CDR3 is 16 residues long. Germline V gives CDR1 SGHTA, CDR2 FQGNSA. Filled out from reference TRBV7-2 and TRBJ2-7, the complete variable domain reads GAGVSQSPSNKVTEKGKDVELRCDPISGHTALYWYRQSLGQGLEFLIYFQGNSAPDKSGLPSDRFSAERTGGSVSTLTIQRTQQEDSAVYLCASSLARVGGLYEQYFGPGTRLTVT.

V gene TRBV11-2 combines with J gene TRBJ2-1; D may be TRBD1 (6 bases). The CDR3 spans 14 residues. The V gene lost 0 bases and the J gene lost 10 bases, with 13 bases spanning the gap. In germline, CDR1 is SGHAT, CDR2 FQNNGV. As DNA, the CDR3 is TGTGCCAGCAGCTTAGATCGGGGACAACTGGAGCAGTTCTTC. Residues: CASSLDRGQLEQFF. The variable domain in full, completed from reference TRBV11-2 and TRBJ2-1, reads EAGVAQSPRYKIIEKRQSVAFWCNPISGHATLYWYQQILGQGPKLLIQFQNNGVVDDSQLPKDRFSAERLKGVDSTLKIQPAKLEDSAVYLCASSLDRGQLEQFFGPGTRLTVL.

The chain links TRBV10-3 to TRBJ2-3, with D unclear. V shed 6 bases and J shed 0 bases, with 16 bases lying between them. Looked up from germline, CDR1 is ENHRY and CDR2 is SYGVKD. This CDR3 is 16 amino acids long. The CDR3 protein is CAISPSSATSTDTQYF. DNA for the CDR3: TGTGCCATCAGCCCCAGCAGCGCAACTAGCACAGATACGCAGTATTTT.

The CDR3: CASSQVSGSTDTQYF. The CDR3, as DNA: TGTGCCAGCAGCCAAGTTAGCGGGAGCACAGATACGCAGTATTTT. The chain couples TRBV4-2 to TRBJ2-3, with 7 bases lining up with TRBD2. The germline V gene encodes CDR1 LGHNA and CDR2 YNFKEQ. Germline trimming cut 1 base from V and 0 bases from J; bases unmatched to any gene: 1. CDR3 length: 15 residues.

The gene calls are TRBV18 and TRBJ1-2; 9 bases are shared with TRBD1. Germline trimming cut 3 bases from V and 4 bases from J; bases unmatched to any gene: 6. In germline, CDR1 is KGHSH, CDR2 LQKENI. This CDR3 is built from 15 residues. The CDR3 loop is CASSPGTGSRYGYTF. As DNA, the CDR3 is TGTGCCAGCTCACCCGGGACAGGGAGTCGCTATGGCTACACCTTC.

This rearrangement joins TRBV5-6 to TRBJ1-1; 11 bases match TRBD1. The V segment lost 4 bases and the J segment 8 bases; nucleotides outside the gene matches: 7. The CDR3 has 14 residues. Germline V gives CDR1 SGHDT, CDR2 YYEEEE. In DNA form, the CDR3 reads TGTGCCAGCAGCACGGACAGGGGGCGCGTAGAAGCTTTCTTT. Encoded protein: CASSTDRGRVEAFF.

The rearrangement links TRBV7-9 to TRBJ2-5; no reliable D call. V dropped 0 bases and J dropped 10 bases, with 9 bases sitting between them. The CDR3 runs 12 residues. The germline CDR1 and CDR2 sequences are SEHNR and FQNEAQ (reference sequence). CDR3: CASSLALGSQYF. In nucleotides, the CDR3 is TGTGCCAGCAGCTTAGCGCTAGGAAGCCAGTACTTC.

This chain uses TRBV7-9 with TRBJ2-7, with TRBD1 identical over 10 bases. This CDR3 has 15 amino acids. CDR1 and CDR2 (germline): SEHNR, FQNEAQ (reference sequence). V was pared by 4 bases and J by 3 bases, with 6 bases of the junction left unmatched. The CDR3 DNA is TGTGCCAGCAGCTCAGGGACAGGGGCTTTCTACGAGCAGTACTTC. Translating gives CASSSGTGAFYEQYF.

The chain uses TRBV28 and TRBJ2-1, with 8 bases aligning to TRBD2. This CDR3 region has 15 residues. V was pared by 2 bases and J by 5 bases, with 5 bases of the junction left unmatched. The germline gives CDR1 MDHEN, CDR2 SYDVKM. In DNA form, the CDR3 reads TGTGCCAGCAGTTTAGCCCTCGGGGGGGACAATGAGCAGTTCTTC. Encoded protein: CASSLALGGDNEQFF.

The count of this clone is one. V gene TRBV15 combines with J gene TRBJ2-3; 8 bases are shared with TRBD2. The V segment lost 0 bases and the J segment 0 bases; nucleotides outside the gene matches: 8. This CDR3 spans 18 amino acids. Germline V CDR1 and CDR2: LNHNV, YYDKDF (reference sequence). CDR3 region: CATSRDGTSAHSTDTQYF. The DNA for the CDR3 is TGTGCCACCAGCAGAGATGGGACTAGTGCACATAGCACAGATACGCAGTATTTT. Drawing the rest from reference TRBV15 and TRBJ2-3, the complete variable domain is DAMVIQNPRYQVTQFGKPVTLSCSQTLNHNVMYWYQQKSSQAPKLLFHYYDKDFNNEADTPDNFQSRRPNTSFCFLDIRSPGLGDTAMYLCATSRDGTSAHSTDTQYFGPGTRLTVL.

This sequence joins TRBV19 and TRBJ1-3; 7 nucleotides align to TRBD1. Per germline, CDR1 LNHDA and CDR2 SQIVND (reference sequence). J gave up 1 base and V 8 bases, and 8 bases lay outside the gene matches. The CDR3 consists of 15 residues. CDR3: CASLKQGPSGNTIYF. The DNA for the CDR3 is TGTGCCAGTCTGAAACAGGGGCCATCTGGAAACACCATATATTTT.

This chain connects TRBV7-2 to TRBJ2-4; 10 positions match TRBD1. Germline-derived CDR1 and CDR2 are SGHTA and FQGNSA. The CDR3 has 17 residues. With V trimmed by 2 bases and J by 4 bases, 8 bases remained unmatched. This CDR3 reads CASSLRLGTGVKNIQYF. CDR3 in DNA: TGTGCCAGCAGCTTAAGGCTGGGGACAGGGGTTAAAAACATTCAGTACTTC. The whole variable domain, remainder taken from reference TRBV7-2 and TRBJ2-4, is GAGVSQSPSNKVTEKGKDVELRCDPISGHTALYWYRQSLGQGLEFLIYFQGNSAPDKSGLPSDRFSAERTGGSVSTLTIQRTQQEDSAVYLCASSLRLGTGVKNIQYFGAGTRLSVL.

The V call is TRBV7-9, the J call TRBJ1-2; 11 positions match TRBD1. The V gene end was trimmed by 5 bases and the J gene end by 6 bases; junction bases not matched to a gene: 8. Germline loops: CDR1 SEHNR, CDR2 FQNEAQ (reference sequence). This CDR3 region has 15 residues. For the CDR3, the DNA is TGTGCCAGCAGCCCCGGACAGGGGGCATTAGATGGCTACACCTTC. It is translated as CASSPGQGALDGYTF.

This clone was recorded once. The chain couples TRBV6-2 or TRBV6-3 to TRBJ2-3; 7 bases match TRBD2. Germline V gives CDR1 MNHEY, CDR2 SVGEGT. Trimming removed 4 bases from V and 13 bases from J; junction bases left unmatched: 20. The CDR3 has 16 residues. As DNA, the CDR3 is TGTGCCAGCAGTTCCTTTTCTATGGGACTACCCCTAAATAAGTATTTT. It specifies CASSSFSMGLPLNKYF.

With regard to this clone: This CDR3 is also generated by other DNA sequences in the sample. V gene TRBV18 combines with J gene TRBJ1-5, with no clear D. This CDR3 has 12 amino acids. Per the germline V gene, CDR1 is KGHSH and CDR2 is LQKENI. Trimming took 5 bases from V and 5 from J, leaving 7 bases between them. CDR3 in amino acids: CASSTGDQPQHF. The CDR3, as DNA: TGTGCCAGCTCAACGGGTGATCAGCCCCAGCATTTT.

The genes are TRBV6-2 or TRBV6-3 and TRBJ2-5, with 7 bases aligning to TRBD1. From germline, CDR1 is MNHEY and CDR2 SVGEGT. The CDR3 extends over 16 amino acids. J was trimmed by 5 bases and V by 6 bases; bases with no gene match: 15. CDR3 coding DNA: TGTGCCAGCAGCCGTGGGACAGTACTCCTCAGTGAGACCCAGTACTTC. Translated, it gives CASSRGTVLLSETQYF.

The rearrangement links TRBV28 to TRBJ2-7; 8 bases are a match to TRBD2. Germline CDR1 reads MDHEN; CDR2 reads SYDVKM. The CDR3 extends over 14 amino acids. The J segment lost 2 bases and the V segment lost 7 bases, leaving 7 bases of the junction unmatched. CDR3 loop: CASTSGGSPYEQYF. The CDR3 region has the DNA TGTGCCAGCACCTCGGGGGGGTCCCCCTACGAGCAGTACTTC.

The chain combines TRBV7-6 with TRBJ1-6; perhaps TRBD1 as D (6 bases). Germline-derived CDR1 and CDR2 are SGHVS and FNYEAQ. Trimming removed 0 bases at V and 7 bases at J, with 10 bases between. The CDR3 is 15 residues long. The CDR3 nucleotides read TGTGCCAGCAGCTTAGCGGGTCAGGGGAATTCACCCCTCCACTTT. Translated, it gives CASSLAGQGNSPLHF.